This T cell receptor (beta chain) is from a study of T cells in Graves' hyperthyroidism and ophthalmopathy. This clonotype was recorded many times. What it binds is not known. This CDR3 region has 14 residues. J gave up 4 bases and V 1 base, and 2 bases lay outside the gene matches. Germline V CDR1 and CDR2: LGHDT, YNNKEL (reference sequence). RNA transcripts gave rise to amplified TCR beta CDR3 regions. With the HTBI primer set, the TCR CDR3 went through a first round of RT-PCR. One entry per CDR3 protein results from TCRdb running MiXCR on the multiplex PCR reads. The sample holds about 400,000 distinct CDR3 sequences, around a sixth seen once. Study-wide results and limits: A median around six months before onset, the model predicted ophthalmopathy. Ophthalmopathy was distinguished from stable hyperthyroidism by 13 V-J signatures.

The clonotype comes from a woman aged 18 to 35 with Graves' hyperthyroidism. Sequenced input: blood. This chain connects TRBV3-1 to TRBJ2-7; TRBD1 agrees at 9 bases. Here the CDR3 reads CASSQATGGYEQYF. CDR3 DNA: TGTGCCAGCAGCCAAGCGACAGGGGGGTACGAGCAGTACTTC.